Reported below is one T cell receptor beta chain. Its recognized antigen is unknown. There are no base qualities to consult, and no much larger clone falls within one base. V is clipped by 5 bases and J by 0 bases, and the sequence between their germline boundaries is 11 bases long. The germline V gene encodes CDR1 SGHTA and CDR2 FQGNSA. Counted from cysteine to phenylalanine, this CDR3 has 15 amino acids. Kept here is only the CDR3 DNA, which spans 45 bases and is read in frame from base 1. The sample belongs to a study of patients and donors after allogeneic stem cell transplantation (dated by TCRdb to the early 2020s). The library was built by means of RT-PCR. TCRdb lists the instrument as NextSeq 550. TCRdb applied fastp at Q25 and MiXCR to the public reads, then kept only in-frame beta chains. Every CDR3 protein is listed once, alongside the most common genes and DNA of its rows. This sample comprises about 160,000 distinct CDR3 sequences, about a third of them detected only once. Of the sample, 40% to 55% falls within the top ten clones.

In this chain, TRBV7-2 is recombined with TRBJ1-3, with no confident D gene call. This sequence originates from a human donor who was either an allogeneic HSCT recipient or a stem cell or donor lymphocyte infusion donor (not recorded which). It is not recorded whose cells these are; they may come from a transplant donor. Sequenced input: blood, either unsorted or a sorted T cell fraction (not recorded which). In nucleotides, the sequence is TGTGCCAGCAGCCCCGGACGGACCTCTGGAAACACCATATATTTT. This codes for CASSPGRTSGNTIYF.